One and the same sample provided the 19 T cell receptor beta chains below, sequenced in a study of early T cells in non-severe SARS-CoV-2 infection. TCRdb re-called the 5' RACE reads with MiXCR, one entry per CDR3 protein. Seen here are around 110,000 distinct CDR3 sequences, roughly 11% observed once, and the top ten hold under 9%. The sample consisted of whole blood. Receptor source: an adult who was a healthcare worker with PCR-confirmed SARS-CoV-2 infection or an uninfected control (not recorded which).

In this sample, this clonotype turned up a few times. This chain joins TRBV7-2 and TRBJ2-1; D is possibly TRBD1 (6 bases). This CDR3 comprises 18 residues. CDR1 is SGHTA, CDR2 FQGNSA, per germline. V gave up 0 bases and J gave up 0 bases, with 15 bases separating them. The CDR3 DNA sequence: TGTGCCAGCAGCTTAGCCTTTCGGGACATGAGCTCCTACAATGAGCAGTTCTTC. Protein: CASSLAFRDMSSYNEQFF.

V is TRBV7-6 and J is TRBJ2-5, with 10 nucleotides matching TRBD1. CDR1 SGHVS and CDR2 FNYEAQ come from the germline V gene. The CDR3 is 16 amino acids. The J segment lost 4 bases and the V segment lost 5 bases, leaving 10 bases of the junction unmatched. In DNA form, the CDR3 reads TGTGCCAGCAGCCCGACAGGGGGCGCTCGGGGAGAGACCCAGTACTTC. Amino acid sequence: CASSPTGGARGETQYF.

A few counts support this clonotype. J is TRBJ2-7 and V is TRBV5-6, with D unclear. CDR1 SGHDT and CDR2 YYEEEE come from the germline V gene. The CDR3 spans 14 residues. V shed 1 base and J shed 4 bases, with 12 bases lying between them. The CDR3 here is CASSLRLPPYEQYF. CDR3 DNA sequence: TGTGCCAGCAGCTTGAGGTTGCCCCCTTACGAGCAGTACTTC.

This clonotype has more than one count but fewer than ten. This sequence joins TRBV30 and TRBJ2-1; D is ambiguous. CDR3 size: 14 residues. Per the germline V gene, CDR1 is GTSNPN and CDR2 is SVGIG (reference sequence). V was pared by 6 bases and J by 4 bases, with 16 bases between. This chain's CDR3 is CACKGPSAYNEQFF. The CDR3 coding sequence is TGTGCCTGTAAAGGTCCCTCCGCATACAATGAGCAGTTCTTC.

At least ten counts were recorded for this clonotype. V gene TRBV28 combines with J gene TRBJ2-7; perhaps D is TRBD1 or TRBD2 (5 bases each). Trimming left V 4 bases short and J 0 bases short, with 16 bases between. Germline values: CDR1 MDHEN, CDR2 SYDVKM. This CDR3 comprises 16 residues. The CDR3 region has the DNA TGTGCCAGCAGTTCGGGGTGGGACGAAGGCTCCTACGAGCAGTACTTC. This codes for CASSSGWDEGSYEQYF.

This clonotype turned up a few times. This chain connects TRBV6-1 to TRBJ2-5; 8 positions match TRBD1. J gave up 5 bases and V 6 bases, and 11 bases lay outside the gene matches. The CDR3 runs 15 residues. Germline V gene data show CDR1 as MNHNS and CDR2 as SASEGT. CDR3: CASRDRQGLGETQYF. The CDR3, as DNA: TGTGCCAGCAGGGACAGACAGGGGCTGGGGGAGACCCAGTACTTC.

The rearrangement joins TRBV7-9 to TRBJ2-5, with 7 nucleotides matching TRBD2. Unmatched junction bases numbered 8, after V lost 4 bases and J lost 6 bases. The CDR3 length is 14 residues. Germline CDR1 reads SEHNR; CDR2 reads FQNEAQ (reference sequence). CDR3 nucleotide sequence: TGTGCCAGCAGCTCCGGGGGGAGTCGAAAGACCCAGTACTTC. The encoded protein is CASSSGGSRKTQYF.

The J gene is TRBJ2-7, the V gene TRBV5-1, with 9 bases matching TRBD1. J gave up 3 bases and V 4 bases, and 5 bases lay outside the gene matches. CDR1 and CDR2 (germline): SGHRS, YFSETQ. This CDR3 comprises 14 residues. The DNA of the CDR3 is TGCGCCAGCAGCACCGGGACAGGGTACTACGAGCAGTACTTC. Translated: CASSTGTGYYEQYF.

The table lists this clonotype with many counts. This chain joins TRBV12-3 or TRBV12-4 and TRBJ1-4; D is ambiguous. The CDR3 runs 14 residues. Trimming took 1 base from V and 8 from J, leaving 11 bases between them. CDR3 DNA sequence: TGTGCCAGCAGTTTAGGCAGGAAGGCGGAAAAACTGTTTTTT. This gives the protein CASSLGRKAEKLFF.

This sequence joins TRBV7-9 and TRBJ2-7, with D possibly TRBD1 on 6 matching bases. The germline gives CDR1 SEHNR, CDR2 FQNEAQ (reference sequence). Deletions cut 3 bases from V and 5 bases from J, with 20 bases between. CDR3 size: 16 residues. The CDR3 here is CASSLDSGFSVHEQYF. The DNA of the CDR3 is TGTGCCAGCAGCTTGGACAGCGGCTTTAGTGTGCACGAGCAGTACTTC.

This clonotype was recorded many times. The chain employs TRBV6-2 or TRBV6-3 and TRBJ2-7, with a tentative D call TRBD2 (6 bases). The CDR3 runs to 14 residues. V lost 2 bases, J lost 5 bases, and 13 bases lay in between. Germline V gene data show CDR1 as MNHEY and CDR2 as SVGEGT. The CDR3 nucleotides read TGTGCCAGCAGTTACACGGGAGAATCCCACGAGCAGTACTTC. Its protein product is CASSYTGESHEQYF.

This clonotype was counted only a few times. This chain uses TRBV10-3 with TRBJ1-2, with TRBD1 as a possible D gene (6 bases). V dropped 10 bases and J dropped 4 bases, with 13 bases sitting between them. The CDR3 covers 12 residues. CDR1 is ENHRY and CDR2 is SYGVKD in the germline V gene. The CDR3 DNA is TGTGCCACCGAGGGGGGGGCCTATGGCTACACCTTC. It encodes CATEGGAYGYTF.

The table lists this clonotype with a few counts. The chain has TRBV5-4 and TRBJ2-3, with D maybe TRBD2 (6 bases). CDR3 size: 13 residues. Germline V gives CDR1 SGHNT, CDR2 YYREEE (reference sequence). Trimming took 4 bases from V and 2 from J, leaving 8 bases between them. The CDR3 sequence is CASSPDYTDTQYF. The CDR3, as DNA: TGTGCCAGCAGCCCGGACTACACAGATACGCAGTATTTT.

This clonotype has ten or more counts. The rearrangement joins TRBV7-8 to TRBJ2-7, with 8 bases that match TRBD2. Germline assignment: CDR1 SGHVS and CDR2 FQNEAQ. The CDR3 contains 14 residues. The junction had 7 bases not matched to a gene; V was cut back by 5 bases and J by 4 bases. CDR3 in amino acids: CASSLGTRGYEQYF. The CDR3 bases are TGTGCCAGCAGCCTGGGGACTAGGGGTTACGAGCAGTACTTC.

In its sample, this clonotype was seen a few times. The genes are TRBV5-1 and TRBJ2-1; D remains unclear. This CDR3 has 15 amino acids. V lost 1 base to trimming and J lost 8 bases, with 16 bases between them. Germline V gene sequence: CDR1 SGHRS, CDR2 YFSETQ. The CDR3 region has the DNA TGCGCCAGCAGCTTGCCAGTCTCGGCTTCCGATGAGCAGTTCTTC. This gives the protein CASSLPVSASDEQFF.

The sample holds many counts of this clonotype. V and J are TRBV20-1 and TRBJ1-5; TRBD1 is a possible D gene (6 bases). From germline, CDR1 is DFQATT and CDR2 SNEGSKA (reference sequence). The CDR3 covers 15 residues. V was trimmed by 6 bases and J by 3 bases, leaving 18 bases between them. The CDR3 sequence: CSANRRGTANQPQHF. CDR3 bases: TGCAGTGCCAATCGCAGGGGTACGGCCAATCAGCCCCAGCATTTT.

A few counts support this clonotype. The CDR3: CASSFPSGTGGTEAFF. Written as DNA, the CDR3 is TGTGCCAGCAGCTTCCCTTCCGGGACAGGGGGCACTGAAGCTTTCTTT. The chain carries TRBV11-2 and TRBJ1-1, with 11 bases that match TRBD1. Germline V CDR1 and CDR2: SGHAT, FQNNGV. The trim removed 3 bases at V and 4 bases at J, leaving 7 bases unmatched. CDR3 length: 16 residues.

The rearrangement joins TRBV7-9 to TRBJ1-2; D not certain. The length of the CDR3 is 12 residues. V lost 2 bases and J lost 6, with 7 bases in between. CDR1 is SEHNR and CDR2 is FQNEAQ in the germline V gene (reference sequence). Here the CDR3 reads CASSLRSHGYTF. The CDR3, as DNA: TGTGCCAGCAGCTTACGCAGCCATGGCTACACCTTC.

CDR3 sequence: CSARKAESTDTQYF. The CDR3 DNA is TGCAGTGCTAGAAAGGCTGAGAGCACAGATACGCAGTATTTT. The chain recombines TRBV20-1 with TRBJ2-3; D is undetermined. V shed 2 bases and J shed 0 bases, with 9 bases lying between them. The CDR3 is made up of 14 amino acids. Germline CDR1 DFQATT, CDR2 SNEGSKA (reference sequence).